There are a few counts of the clone carrying this TCR beta chain. Its antigen is currently unknown. Together with a sample-barcoded 5' primer, a J-beta primer mix was included in a second PCR lasting roughly 6 to 12 cycles. TCRdb analysed the 5' RACE reads with MiXCR anew, one entry per CDR3 protein. The sample records 1.5 million to 2 million distinct CDR3 sequences, roughly 28% being singletons. The CDR3 loop spans 14 amino acids. CDR1 is KGHDR and CDR2 is SFDVKD in the germline V gene. The sample comes from a study of blood T cells in healthy people across ages. Study findings and constraints: The recorded TCR beta diversity per million T cells decreased in a roughly linear manner with age.

The clonotype comes from a woman under 40 in good health. Sequencing used blood. J is TRBJ2-4 and V is TRBV24-1; D perhaps matches TRBD2 (5 bases). The end of the DNA aligns better with TRBJ2-7, so the J call may be wrong. The CDR3 reads CATSDFSDAGEQYF. The CDR3 region has the DNA TGTGCCACCAGTGATTTTTCCGACGCGGGCGAGCAGTACTTC.